The source of this T cell receptor beta chain is a study of blood T cell repertoires in COVID-19 (dated by TCRdb to the early 2020s). For the study in its entirety: Collaborator samples came from the United States, Italy and Spain and covered acute and convalescent phases of COVID-19. Samples were obtained from the ongoing ImmuneRACE study (first 160 participants) and from 1,254 subjects provided by 6 global collaborators. Where HLA class I and class II types were available, the types were taken from metadata supplied by the sample provider, not from assay-based typing. The repertoires were made available in a free public database intended to serve as a resource for research on the immune response to SARS-CoV-2. The sample metadata nearly always contained a de-identified subject ID, COVID-19 status, age in years and sex. The material from the prospective study consisted of cDNA or gDNA derived from T cells, B-cell-depleted T cells, or PBMCs. The dataset comprised deeply sampled blood TCRbeta repertoires from subjects exposed to, actively infected with, or recovered from COVID-19. General conclusions and limits of the study: The quantity of clinical and demographic metadata differed by source and by participant and was supplied without curation.

Trimming removed 5 bases from V and 2 bases from J; the gene matches leave 5 bases unexplained. The CDR3 measures 14 amino acids from cysteine to phenylalanine. Of the read, only the CDR3 DNA is kept; its 42 bases are in frame from base 1. The germline V gene specifies MDHEN as CDR1 and SYDVKM as CDR2. TCRbeta CDR3 regions were amplified from genomic DNA using the immunoSEQ Assay, a bias-controlled multiplex PCR. The authors processed their data as follows. The number of nucleated cells in each sample was estimated from the amplification of reference gene primers within the assay. Sequence reads were collapsed and filtered to measure the absolute abundance of every unique TCRbeta CDR3 rearrangement. Productive Simpson clonality was computed per sample as the square root of Simpson's diversity index over productive rearrangements. TCRdb carries this immuneACCESS record with in-frame sequences only. Its versions omit some clonotypes, under half of them owing to an unresolved V gene in the studies checked, with the rest unexplained. Clone size and the V and J calls come from that table; the DNA yielded D and trimming. The table for this sample lists 90,000 to 100,000 clones; around 90% of them were counted only once. Approximately 4.5% of the sample lies in the top ten.

This clone appeared once. The antigen this receptor binds is unknown. Qualities for individual bases were not recorded, and no much larger clone is one base off. Each collaborating institution followed its own protocols to collect whole blood in K2EDTA tubes. Collaborator samples were shipped for TCRbeta analysis as frozen whole blood, isolated PBMCs, or DNA extracted from either sample type. The receptor comes from a man between 65 and 80 years old with acute or convalescent COVID-19. The sequence is built from TRBV28 and TRBJ2-5; 7 nucleotides in the junction match TRBD1. Specimen: peripheral blood. Read as DNA, the sequence is TGTGCCAGCAGTGTACCGGGACAGCAAGAGACCCAGTACTTC. It codes for CASSVPGQQETQYF.